This passage covers 23 T cell receptor beta chains from one sample sequenced in a study of shared clonotypes between healthy human individuals. Terminally differentiated effector memory CD45RA+ cells were excluded from the naive CD8 cells, which were CD45RO-negative and positively selected for CCR7. Sequencing was performed with immunoSEQ multiplex PCR; in TCRdb, only in-frame clones are kept and a portion is missing. Here the sample spans about 2.1 million clones, 93% being singletons. Material for sequencing was naive CD8+ T cells from PBMCs. These receptors were taken from a man aged 18 to 30 in good health. Some clones in this sample may be carry-over from other donors' samples.

In DNA form, the CDR3 reads TGTGCCACCAGCACGGACACTCGCACAGATACGCAGTATTTT. Translating it yields CATSTDTRTDTQYF. The chain combines TRBV15 with TRBJ2-3; possible D gene TRBD1, 5 bases. Germline CDR1 is LNHNV and CDR2 is YYDKDF (reference sequence). V was cut by 4 bases and J by 1 base, with 9 bases left in between. This CDR3 contains 14 residues.

The chain couples TRBV14 to TRBJ1-2; maybe TRBD1 (5 bases). The CDR3 has 15 amino acids. V lost 1 base and J lost 0, with 9 bases in between. The germline V gene encodes CDR1 SGHDN and CDR2 FVKESK. Here the CDR3 reads CASSQVKGSNYGYTF. DNA for the CDR3: TGTGCCAGCAGCCAAGTGAAGGGGTCTAACTATGGCTACACCTTC.

J is TRBJ2-2 and V is TRBV29-1; a possible D gene is TRBD2 (5 bases). The CDR3 consists of 14 residues. From germline, CDR1 is SQVTM and CDR2 ANQGSEA. Trimming took 3 bases from V and 7 from J, leaving 15 bases between them. CDR3 sequence (DNA): TGCAGCGTTGACGATAGCCGAGGGATCGGGGAGCTGTTTTTT. Protein product: CSVDDSRGIGELFF.

In the case of this clone: Other DNA variants within this sample encode the same CDR3. CDR3 nucleotide sequence: TGTGCCAGCAGTTACGGTGAGGGACCCTACGAGCAGTACTTC. Protein sequence: CASSYGEGPYEQYF. This chain links TRBV6-5 with TRBJ2-7, with D possibly called TRBD1 or TRBD2 (5 bases each). The V and J ends lost 2 bases and 2 bases respectively, with 10 bases between them. The CDR3 has 14 amino acids. Germline CDR1 MNHEY, CDR2 SVGAGI.

The CDR3: CASPKTGTNTGELFF. In nucleotides, the CDR3 is TGTGCCAGCCCCAAGACAGGGACGAACACCGGGGAGCTGTTTTTT. The V and J genes are TRBV7-2 and TRBJ2-2; 7 nucleotides agree with TRBD1. Germline V gene lookup returns CDR1 SGHTA and CDR2 FQGNSA. V gave up 8 bases and J gave up 0 bases; unmatched junction bases: 6. This CDR3 contains 15 residues.

This sequence joins TRBV6-4 and TRBJ2-1; D uncertain. V was trimmed by 3 bases and J by 5 bases, leaving 11 bases between them. The CDR3 covers 14 residues. Germline lookup yields CDR1 MRHNA and CDR2 SNTAGT. The chain's CDR3 is CASSEPGPHNEQFF. The CDR3, as DNA: TGTGCCAGCAGTGAACCCGGGCCGCACAATGAGCAGTTCTTC.

This chain uses TRBV7-6 with TRBJ2-1; 7 nucleotides line up with TRBD1. V dropped 2 bases and J dropped 12; count of bases not matched to a gene: 13. Germline values: CDR1 SGHVS, CDR2 FNYEAQ. The CDR3 totals 15 residues. CDR3 in DNA: TGTGCCAGCAGCTTACGAAGCGGACAGGCGACCTCGCAGTTCTTC. It translates to CASSLRSGQATSQFF.

The chain combines TRBV6-1 with TRBJ1-4; weak D call: TRBD1 (5 bases). Looked up from germline, CDR1 is MNHNS and CDR2 is SASEGT. The CDR3 extends over 16 amino acids. V was shortened by 4 bases and J by 5 bases, with 17 bases between the two germline ends. For the CDR3, the DNA is TGTGCCAGCAGTGTCATGGGGGAGGGGCTCAATGAAAAACTGTTTTTT. Encoded protein: CASSVMGEGLNEKLFF.

The V gene is TRBV30, the J gene TRBJ2-3; TRBD1 might be the D (5 bases). This CDR3 spans 15 amino acids. CDR1 is GTSNPN and CDR2 is SVGIG in the germline V gene (reference sequence). With 0 bases removed from V and 2 bases from J, the gap between germline ends came to 12 bases. The CDR3 DNA reads TGTGCCTGGAGTGTGTGGGGCAGGGCCACAGATACGCAGTATTTT. Its protein product is CAWSVWGRATDTQYF.

V usage is TRBV7-2 and J usage is TRBJ1-3; tentatively, D is TRBD1 (5 bases). With 5 bases removed from V and 4 bases from J, the gap between germline ends came to 12 bases. The CDR3 length is 14 residues. Germline V gene data show CDR1 as SGHTA and CDR2 as FQGNSA. The CDR3 nucleotides are TGTGCCAGCAGCGGCAGGGATCCGGGAAACACCATATATTTT. Translating gives CASSGRDPGNTIYF.

The chain is built from TRBV7-8 and TRBJ1-2, with D possibly being TRBD1 (5 bases). CDR1 and CDR2 from the germline V gene are SGHVS and FQNEAQ. V was clipped by 5 bases and J by 4 bases, with 14 bases between them. This CDR3 contains 14 residues. The CDR3 DNA follows: TGTGCCAGCAGCCCGAACCGGGGGGTCTATGGCTACACCTTC. Translated, it gives CASSPNRGVYGYTF.

With respect to this clone: Other DNA sequences in this specimen translate into the identical CDR3. The chain couples TRBV7-9 to TRBJ2-7; D unclear. Between the trimmed V and J ends, which lost 5 bases and 6 bases, there was a span of 11 bases. Germline CDR1 is SEHNR and CDR2 is FQNEAQ (reference sequence). The CDR3 covers 12 residues. The CDR3 nucleotides read TGTGCCAGCAGCCTCCTTGGTGGCGAGCAGTACTTC. Residues: CASSLLGGEQYF.

The chain links TRBV11-2 to TRBJ2-7; perhaps TRBD2 as D (5 bases). The ends were cut back, 1 base at V and 5 bases at J, with 12 bases in the middle. This CDR3 has 14 residues. CDR1 is SGHAT and CDR2 is FQNNGV in the germline V gene. The CDR3 sequence: CASSLGSGSHEQYF. CDR3 nucleotide sequence: TGTGCCAGCAGCTTAGGGTCGGGGTCCCACGAGCAGTACTTC.

The chain recombines TRBV5-1 with TRBJ2-2, with D maybe TRBD2 (7 bases). V gave up 6 bases and J gave up 4 bases, with 16 bases separating them. The V gene's germline CDR1 is SGHRS and CDR2 YFSETQ. CDR3 length: 15 amino acids. In DNA form, the CDR3 reads TGCGCCAGCAAGGGGGGGCGTAGTGGCACCGGGGAGCTGTTTTTT. Translating it yields CASKGGRSGTGELFF.

Points on this clone: This specimen includes other DNA sequences encoding the same CDR3. V and J are TRBV27 and TRBJ2-3; no clear D. Germline CDR1 reads MNHEY; CDR2 reads SMNVEV (reference sequence). The CDR3 runs to 13 residues. Trimming cost V 2 bases and J 4 bases, with 7 bases left between them. The CDR3 sequence: CASSLGRADTQYF. CDR3 DNA: TGTGCCAGCAGTTTAGGACGCGCAGATACGCAGTATTTT.

This clone appeared once. This chain links TRBV11-2 with TRBJ2-2; 10 bases line up with TRBD2. Trimming removed 3 bases from V and 7 bases from J; junction bases left unmatched: 8. The CDR3 runs to 16 residues. Looked up from germline, CDR1 is SGHAT and CDR2 is FQNNGV. The CDR3, as DNA: TGTGCCAGCAGCTTTGGTAGCGGGAGGTCGGGCGGGGAGCTGTTTTTT. Translation gives CASSFGSGRSGGELFF. Full variable domain (missing parts from reference TRBV11-2 and TRBJ2-2): EAGVAQSPRYKIIEKRQSVAFWCNPISGHATLYWYQQILGQGPKLLIQFQNNGVVDDSQLPKDRFSAERLKGVDSTLKIQPAKLEDSAVYLCASSFGSGRSGGELFFGEGSRLTVL.

The gene calls are TRBV6-5 and TRBJ1-2; D uncertain. The CDR3 has 14 amino acids. V lost 5 bases and J lost 0, with 10 bases in between. Per the germline V gene, CDR1 is MNHEY and CDR2 is SVGAGI. This CDR3 is CASSENTANYGYTF. In DNA, the CDR3 is TGTGCCAGCAGTGAGAACACCGCTAACTATGGCTACACCTTC.

The chain recombines TRBV7-3 with TRBJ2-3; TRBD2 aligns across 12 bases. V lost 5 bases and J lost 6; bases outside the gene matches: 6. The length of the CDR3 is 15 residues. Germline V lookup: CDR1 SGHTA, CDR2 FQGTGA. The DNA for the CDR3 is TGTGCCAGCAGCCGTCTAGCGGGAGGGTTGGATACGCAGTATTTT. The encoded protein is CASSRLAGGLDTQYF.

CDR3 sequence (DNA): TGTGCTAGTGGTTTGGCAGGTCACGGGGCTTTGAACACTGAAGCTTTCTTT. Protein sequence: CASGLAGHGALNTEAFF. V and J are TRBV12-5 and TRBJ1-1; D is possibly TRBD1 (5 bases). This CDR3 is 17 amino acids long. The V gene lost 1 base and the J gene lost 0 bases, with 15 bases spanning the gap. The germline CDR1 and CDR2 sequences are LGHNT and FRNRAP.

The chain carries TRBV7-9 and TRBJ2-7; TRBD1 might be the D (5 bases). The CDR3 runs to 12 residues. CDR1 is SEHNR and CDR2 is FQNEAQ in the germline V gene (reference sequence). CDR3 bases: TGTGCTTCTAGGGGCGAATCCTACGAGCAGTACTTC. Encoded protein: CASRGESYEQYF.

This rearrangement joins TRBV30 to TRBJ1-3; D not certain. This CDR3 has 12 residues. V lost 3 bases to trimming and J lost 4 bases, with 7 bases between them. Germline V gene sequence: CDR1 GTSNPN, CDR2 SVGIG (reference sequence). The CDR3: CAWSPVGNTIYF. The CDR3 DNA reads as TGTGCCTGGAGCCCCGTCGGAAACACCATATATTTT.

Details on this clone: Distinct nucleotide sequences in the sample also encode this CDR3. The chain couples TRBV14 to TRBJ1-1, with D possibly matching TRBD1 (6 bases). Trimming removed 1 base from V and 7 bases from J, with 7 bases in between. Germline CDR1 reads SGHDN; CDR2 reads FVKESK. The CDR3 totals 12 residues. The CDR3 coding sequence is TGTGCCAGCAGCCAAGTACAGGGTGAAGCTTTCTTT. Translation: CASSQVQGEAFF.

The rearrangement uses TRBV29-1 and TRBJ1-3; D uncertain. CDR1 and CDR2 (germline): SQVTM, ANQGSEA. V lost 4 bases and J 2 bases, leaving 18 bases between the germline ends. This CDR3 spans 16 amino acids. The chain's CDR3 is CSVVGLAAETGNTIYF. The CDR3 DNA reads as TGCAGCGTTGTCGGTCTTGCGGCAGAAACTGGAAACACCATATATTTT.